The subject of this entry is one T cell receptor beta chain. This specimen comes from a study of cytomegalovirus exposure and HLA in healthy donors. Primers for the PCR totalled 60 Vbeta and 13 Jbeta. Here immunoSEQ multiplex PCR was the method, and the copy in TCRdb shows in-frame clones only, minus some. Of around 140,000 clones listed, over 80% are singletons. The CDR3 spans 15 residues. The V end lost 2 bases, the J end lost 0 bases, and 10 bases lay between the germline ends. CDR1 and CDR2 (germline): SGHVS, FQNEAQ. The source of this sequence is a woman aged 25 to 45 in good health and CMV-seronegative. This rearrangement joins TRBV7-8 to TRBJ1-1; D unclear. Sequencing was done on a sample of PBMCs. The CDR3 protein is CASSLMATLNTEAFF. As DNA, the CDR3 is TGTGCCAGCAGCTTAATGGCCACACTGAACACTGAAGCTTTCTTT.